Sequencing of this T cell receptor (beta chain) was carried out in a study of cytomegalovirus exposure and HLA in healthy donors. Study observations and caveats: The authors confirmed in vitro that three CMV-associated chains were specific for CMV antigens. Among TCR sequences, most were rare, though some public TCRs appeared in many donors. Beyond CMV serostatus, there was no information to go on about immune exposure.

A multiplex PCR was run with 60 Vbeta primers and 13 Jbeta primers. Original processing notes: About 11 million of some 80 million unique TCR beta chains were shared, per a later count. Only in-frame clones appear in the TCRdb table, and some are missing; sequencing was by immunoSEQ multiplex PCR. V and J calls and clone size are copied from that table; D and trimming were computed from the DNA. Seen in this sample are 120,000 to 150,000 clones; the ten most common clones hold 2% to 3%. About this clone: Its matching antigen is unknown.

CDR1 and CDR2 from the germline V gene are SNHLY and FYNNEI. CDR3 size: 13 residues. Trimming cost V 1 base and J 3 bases, with 6 bases left between them. The receptor comes from a man aged 40-50 years in good health and CMV-seronegative. This chain connects TRBV2 to TRBJ2-5; no definite D call. The source material was PBMCs. The CDR3 nucleotides are TGTGCCAGCAGTGAAGGGCTAGAAGAGACCCAGTACTTC. Translated, it gives CASSEGLEETQYF.